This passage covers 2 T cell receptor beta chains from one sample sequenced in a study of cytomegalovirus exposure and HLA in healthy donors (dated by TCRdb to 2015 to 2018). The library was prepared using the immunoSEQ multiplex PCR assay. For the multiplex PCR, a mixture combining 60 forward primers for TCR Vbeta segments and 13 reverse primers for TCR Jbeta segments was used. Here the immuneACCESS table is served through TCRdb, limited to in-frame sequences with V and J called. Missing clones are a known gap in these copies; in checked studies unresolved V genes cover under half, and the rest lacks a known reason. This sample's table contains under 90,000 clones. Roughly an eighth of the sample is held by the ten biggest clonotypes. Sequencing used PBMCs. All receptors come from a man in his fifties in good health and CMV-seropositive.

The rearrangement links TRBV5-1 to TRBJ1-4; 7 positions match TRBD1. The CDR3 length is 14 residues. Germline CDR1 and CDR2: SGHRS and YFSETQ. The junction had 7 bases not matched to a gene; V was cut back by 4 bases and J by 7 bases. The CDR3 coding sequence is TGCGCCAGCAGCGCAGGGACAGTGGTTGAAAAACTGTTTTTT. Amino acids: CASSAGTVVEKLFF.

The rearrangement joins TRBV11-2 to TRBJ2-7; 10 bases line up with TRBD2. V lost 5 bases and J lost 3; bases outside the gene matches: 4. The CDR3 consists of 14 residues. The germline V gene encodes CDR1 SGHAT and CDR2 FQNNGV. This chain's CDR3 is CASSPRTSGYEQYF. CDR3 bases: TGTGCCAGCAGCCCCCGGACTAGCGGCTACGAGCAGTACTTC.